Listed here are 23 T cell receptor beta chains from one sample, sequenced in a study of T cells in Graves' hyperthyroidism and ophthalmopathy. Amplified regions were TCR beta CDR3 sequences from RNA transcripts. The primer set for the first-round RT-PCR of the TCR CDR3 was HTBI. TCRdb analysed the multiplex PCR reads with MiXCR anew, one entry per CDR3 protein. Among around 260,000 distinct CDR3 sequences listed, under 30% were seen once. What was sequenced was blood. All receptors derive from a man aged 40-49 years with Graves' hyperthyroidism that later progressed to Graves' ophthalmopathy.

This clonotype was seen at least ten times. The chain uses TRBV7-2 and TRBJ2-5, with 7 bases that match TRBD2. The CDR3 contains 14 residues. Germline V gene lookup returns CDR1 SGHTA and CDR2 FQGNSA. The V gene end was trimmed by 8 bases and the J gene end by 5 bases; junction bases not matched to a gene: 11. DNA for the CDR3: TGTGCCAGCCGTGTTGGTGGAGCGGGGGAGACCCAGTACTTC. Its translation: CASRVGGAGETQYF.

V gene TRBV12-3 or TRBV12-4 combines with J gene TRBJ2-7; 7 positions agree with TRBD2. After removal of 11 bases from V and 0 bases from J, the junction contained 4 bases not matched to a gene. CDR3 size: 12 residues. The CDR3 is CASGGGSYEQYF. In DNA, the CDR3 is TGTGCCTCCGGCGGGGGCTCCTACGAGCAGTACTTC.

This clonotype was seen ten or more times. The chain joins TRBV11-1 to TRBJ1-3; D gene uncertain. The germline gives CDR1 SGHAT, CDR2 FQDESV (reference sequence). The V end was cut by 0 bases, the J end by 0 bases, with 9 bases between. The CDR3 runs to 16 residues. As DNA, the CDR3 is TGTGCCAGCAGCTTAGCGCTAAGGAGCTCTGGAAACACCATATATTTT. Amino acid sequence: CASSLALRSSGNTIYF.

For this clonotype: An end of the junction differs from the germline gene, which may be a read error. The gene calls are TRBV12-3 or TRBV12-4 and TRBJ1-2; D is undetermined. CDR3 length equals 12 residues. This CDR3 is CASSLIGYDYNF. The CDR3, as DNA: TGTGCCAGCAGTTTAATCGGCTATGACTACAACTTC.

The rearrangement uses TRBV12-3 or TRBV12-4 and TRBJ1-5; D might be TRBD1 (5 bases). This CDR3 comprises 12 residues. The V end was cut by 7 bases, the J end by 2 bases, with 6 bases between. CDR3: CASKQGNQPQHF. The CDR3 DNA reads as TGTGCCAGCAAACAGGGCAATCAGCCCCAGCATTTT.

This chain joins TRBV6-1 and TRBJ1-2; TRBD1 matches 8 bases. V trimming: 6 bases; J trimming: 6 bases; junction bases outside the gene matches: 12. The germline V gene encodes CDR1 MNHNS and CDR2 SASEGT. The CDR3 is made up of 15 amino acids. CDR3 in DNA: TGTGCCAGCAGAGGCTCAACAGGGGGAGTCGATGGCTACACCTTC. This sequence encodes CASRGSTGGVDGYTF.

This clonotype came up many times. The chain recombines TRBV11-2 with TRBJ2-5, with D uncertain. The germline V gene encodes CDR1 SGHAT and CDR2 FQNNGV. V lost 3 bases to trimming and J lost 2 bases, with 13 bases between them. This CDR3 is 15 amino acids long. CDR3 nucleotides: TGTGCCAGCAGCTTTAGCTACTCAGATCAAGAGACCCAGTACTTC. Translation gives CASSFSYSDQETQYF.

This clonotype has ten or more counts. V usage is TRBV6-5 and J usage is TRBJ1-2; a weak D match, TRBD1 (6 bases). From germline, CDR1 is MNHEY and CDR2 SVGAGI. Trimming cost V 4 bases and J 6 bases, with 12 bases left between them. This CDR3 is 13 amino acids long. The CDR3 spells CASSFNRDNGYTF. CDR3 coding DNA: TGTGCCAGCAGTTTCAACAGGGATAATGGCTACACCTTC.

Ten or more counts support this clonotype. The chain links TRBV20-1 to TRBJ2-7; tentatively, D is TRBD2 (6 bases). The germline V gene has CDR1 DFQATT and CDR2 SNEGSKA (reference sequence). V lost 5 bases and J lost 1, with 15 bases in between. The CDR3 totals 14 residues. CDR3 DNA sequence: TGCAGTGCTTCAGACGGGACTCTGTCCTACGAGCAGTACTTC. This gives the protein CSASDGTLSYEQYF.

This clonotype was detected a few times. This rearrangement joins TRBV12-3 or TRBV12-4 to TRBJ2-7; the D gene is possibly TRBD2 (6 bases). Trimming stripped 5 bases from V and 4 bases from J, with 18 bases between. The length of the CDR3 is 15 residues. CDR3 sequence (DNA): TGTGCCAGCAGTCTTTCCGGGACTTTAAATTACGAGCAGTACTTC. Its protein product is CASSLSGTLNYEQYF.

Ten or more counts support this clonotype. The chain has TRBV9 and TRBJ1-1; D remains unclear. V lost 3 bases, J lost 5 bases, and 8 bases lay in between. The CDR3 spans 12 residues. Germline V CDR1 and CDR2: SGDLS, YYNGEE. CDR3 loop: CASSGGLTEAFF. The CDR3 DNA sequence: TGTGCCAGCAGCGGAGGACTTACTGAAGCTTTCTTT.

The rearrangement joins TRBV3-1 to TRBJ1-6; unclear D gene. The CDR3 length is 16 residues. CDR1 and CDR2 (germline): LGHDT, YNNKEL (reference sequence). V was clipped by 5 bases and J by 0 bases, with 11 bases between them. The CDR3 sequence is CASSFQKSSYNSPLHF. The CDR3 DNA is TGTGCCAGCAGCTTTCAAAAGAGCTCCTATAATTCACCCCTCCACTTT.

This clonotype was detected many times. V gene TRBV5-1 combines with J gene TRBJ1-2; TRBD1 is a possible D gene (6 bases). This CDR3 is built from 14 residues. Per the germline V gene, CDR1 is SGHRS and CDR2 is YFSETQ. Between the trimmed V and J ends, which lost 0 bases and 4 bases, there was a span of 10 bases. CDR3 amino acids: CASSLAGDTYGYTF. CDR3 nucleotide sequence: TGCGCCAGCAGCTTGGCGGGGGACACCTATGGCTACACCTTC.

The chain uses TRBV12-3 or TRBV12-4 and TRBJ1-2, with D perhaps TRBD1 (6 bases). Trimming removed 8 bases from V and 8 bases from J, with 15 bases in between. The CDR3 is made up of 12 amino acids. In DNA, the CDR3 is TGTGCCAGCGCCACGGGGACATACGGCTACACCTTC. It specifies CASATGTYGYTF.

The V gene is TRBV2, the J gene TRBJ1-5; 7 bases agree with TRBD1. Germline V lookup: CDR1 SNHLY, CDR2 FYNNEI. This CDR3 contains 13 residues. The V gene end was trimmed by 4 bases and the J gene end by 7 bases; junction bases not matched to a gene: 4. DNA for the CDR3: TGTGCCAGCAGTGGACAGGGAGAGCAGCCCCAGCATTTT. Translation: CASSGQGEQPQHF.

This clonotype was found many times. V gene TRBV18 combines with J gene TRBJ2-5, with D perhaps TRBD1 (6 bases). The germline V gene encodes CDR1 KGHSH and CDR2 LQKENI. Trimming left V 0 bases short and J 0 bases short, with 14 bases between. The CDR3 totals 17 residues. CDR3 in DNA: TGTGCCAGCTCACCACCGGGGGCAGGAGTCGACCAAGAGACCCAGTACTTC. Protein product: CASSPPGAGVDQETQYF.

This clonotype showed up many times. The rearrangement links TRBV6-1 to TRBJ2-7; 12 bases are shared with TRBD2. This CDR3 is 15 amino acids long. From germline, CDR1 is MNHNS and CDR2 SASEGT. J lost 4 bases, V lost 8 bases, and 9 bases had no gene match. The DNA of the CDR3 is TGTGCCAGCGCCCGCGGGACTAGCGGGCAGTACGAGCAGTACTTC. It is translated as CASARGTSGQYEQYF.

The sample holds many counts of this clonotype. J is TRBJ1-5 and V is TRBV2; 12 nucleotides agree with TRBD1. V shed 6 bases and J 3 bases; nucleotides not matched to a gene: 6. Per germline, CDR1 SNHLY and CDR2 FYNNEI. This CDR3 is 16 amino acids long. The CDR3 region has the DNA TGTGCCAGCAGACCCCGGGACAGGGGGCTCAATCAGCCCCAGCATTTT. Protein sequence: CASRPRDRGLNQPQHF.

This clonotype was seen at least ten times. V gene TRBV6-5 combines with J gene TRBJ2-7; possible D gene TRBD2, 6 bases. The CDR3 consists of 11 residues. V was clipped by 0 bases and J by 12 bases, with 9 bases between them. The germline CDR1 and CDR2 sequences are MNHEY and SVGAGI. As DNA, the CDR3 is TGTGCCAGCAGTTACTCCGGGACTTCGTACTTC. Its translation: CASSYSGTSYF.

The sample holds many counts of this clonotype. This chain connects TRBV2 to TRBJ2-2; D is perhaps TRBD1 or TRBD2 (5 bases each). Germline V gene sequence: CDR1 SNHLY, CDR2 FYNNEI. This CDR3 comprises 12 residues. V lost 10 bases to trimming and J lost 4 bases, with 10 bases between them. CDR3 sequence: CAIEGSTGELFF. CDR3 in DNA: TGTGCCATCGAGGGGAGCACCGGGGAGCTGTTTTTT.

The V gene is TRBV24-1, the J gene TRBJ2-7; TRBD2 matches at 7 bases. J lost 2 bases, V lost 3 bases, and 6 bases had no gene match. From germline, CDR1 is KGHDR and CDR2 SFDVKD. The CDR3 loop spans 15 amino acids. The CDR3 region has the DNA TGTGCCACCAGTGATGCGGGGGTTTCTCCCTACGAGCAGTACTTC. Its translation: CATSDAGVSPYEQYF.

Ten or more counts support this clonotype. The chain has TRBV6-5 and TRBJ2-7; D might be TRBD2 (6 bases). V lost 3 bases and J 2 bases, leaving 17 bases between the germline ends. The germline V gene has CDR1 MNHEY and CDR2 SVGAGI. The CDR3 length is 16 residues. CDR3 region: CASSYWGDISTYEQYF. In DNA, the CDR3 is TGTGCCAGCAGTTATTGGGGGGATATTTCGACCTACGAGCAGTACTTC.

The chain is built from TRBV28 and TRBJ1-5; tentative D call: TRBD1 (5 bases). The CDR3 totals 13 residues. V lost 5 bases to trimming and J lost 7 bases, with 12 bases between them. The germline V gene has CDR1 MDHEN and CDR2 SYDVKM. CDR3 sequence reads: CASSPGLHQPQHF. CDR3 nucleotide sequence: TGTGCCAGCAGTCCAGGGTTACACCAGCCCCAGCATTTT.